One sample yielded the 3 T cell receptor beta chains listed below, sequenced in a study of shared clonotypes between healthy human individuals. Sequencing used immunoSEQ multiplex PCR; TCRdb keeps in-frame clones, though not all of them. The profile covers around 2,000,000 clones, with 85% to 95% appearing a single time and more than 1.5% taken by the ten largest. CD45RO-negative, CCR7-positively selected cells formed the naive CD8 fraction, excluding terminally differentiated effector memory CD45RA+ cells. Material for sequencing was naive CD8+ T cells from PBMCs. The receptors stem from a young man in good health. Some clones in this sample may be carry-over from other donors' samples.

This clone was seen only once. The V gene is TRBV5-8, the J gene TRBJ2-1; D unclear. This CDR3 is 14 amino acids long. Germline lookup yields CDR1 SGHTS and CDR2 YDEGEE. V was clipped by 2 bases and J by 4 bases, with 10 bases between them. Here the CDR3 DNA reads TGTGCCAGCAGCTTCTCTTACACTTACAATGAGCAGTTCTTC. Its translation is CASSFSYTYNEQFF.

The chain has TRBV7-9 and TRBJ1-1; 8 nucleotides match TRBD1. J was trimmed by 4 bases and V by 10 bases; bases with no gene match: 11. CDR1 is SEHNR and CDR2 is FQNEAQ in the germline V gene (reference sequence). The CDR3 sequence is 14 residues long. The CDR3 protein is CATPEAGGITEAFF. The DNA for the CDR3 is TGTGCCACCCCAGAGGCAGGGGGCATCACTGAAGCTTTCTTT.

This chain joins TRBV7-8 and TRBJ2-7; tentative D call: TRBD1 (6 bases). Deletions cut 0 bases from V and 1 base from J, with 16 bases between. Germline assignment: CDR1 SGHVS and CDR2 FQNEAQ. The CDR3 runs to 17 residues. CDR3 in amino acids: CASSLAWAGERSYEQYF. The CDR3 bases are TGTGCCAGCAGCTTAGCTTGGGCAGGGGAACGTTCCTACGAGCAGTACTTC. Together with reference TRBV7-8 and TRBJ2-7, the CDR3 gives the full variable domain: GAGVSQSPRYKVAKRGQDVALRCDPISGHVSLFWYQQALGQGPEFLTYFQNEAQLDKSGLPSDRFFAERPEGSVSTLKIQRTQQEDSAVYLCASSLAWAGERSYEQYFGPGTRLTVT.